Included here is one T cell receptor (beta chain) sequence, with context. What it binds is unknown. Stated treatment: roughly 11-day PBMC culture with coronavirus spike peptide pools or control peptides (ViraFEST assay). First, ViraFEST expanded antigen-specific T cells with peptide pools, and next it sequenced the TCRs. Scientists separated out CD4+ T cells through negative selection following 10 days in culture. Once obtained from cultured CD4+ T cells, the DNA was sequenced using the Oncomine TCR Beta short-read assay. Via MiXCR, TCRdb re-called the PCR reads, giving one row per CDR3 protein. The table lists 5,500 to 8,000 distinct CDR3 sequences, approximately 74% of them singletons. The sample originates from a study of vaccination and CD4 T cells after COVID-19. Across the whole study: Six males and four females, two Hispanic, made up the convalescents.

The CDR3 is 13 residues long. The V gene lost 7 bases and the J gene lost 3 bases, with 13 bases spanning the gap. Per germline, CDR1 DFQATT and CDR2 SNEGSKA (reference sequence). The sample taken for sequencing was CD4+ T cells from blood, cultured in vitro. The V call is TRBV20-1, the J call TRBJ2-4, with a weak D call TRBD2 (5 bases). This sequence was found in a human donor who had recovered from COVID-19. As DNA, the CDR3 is TGCAGTGTATCGGGGTCGGGCAAAAACATTCAGTACTTC. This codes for CSVSGSGKNIQYF.